This passage covers 23 T cell receptor beta chains from one sample sequenced in a study of T cells in Graves' hyperthyroidism and ophthalmopathy (dated by TCRdb to the late 2010s). The receptor library was made with multiplex PCR. Sequencing was performed on an Illumina HiSeq 2000. Amplification of TCR beta CDR3 regions was carried out from RNA transcripts. The first round of RT-PCR for the TCR CDR3 was performed with the HTBI primer set and the Qiagen OneStep RT-PCR kit. In TCRdb, the public reads were trimmed at Q25 with fastp and aligned with MiXCR, with productive beta chains retained. Each CDR3 protein gets just one entry, which takes the most common genes and DNA from the rows behind it. The sample has over 700,000 distinct CDR3 sequences on record, 18% of them singletons. Jointly, the top ten make up around 15% of the sample. The sample was blood. The source of these receptors is a woman aged 45-59 years with Graves' hyperthyroidism that later progressed to Graves' ophthalmopathy.

Remarks on this clonotype: One base away lies a much larger clone, so this may be a sequencing read error. CDR3 protein: CSARDQDRVIGYTF. The CDR3 nucleotides are TGCAGTGCTAGAGATCAGGACAGGGTGATTGGCTACACCTTC. The chain recombines TRBV20-1 with TRBJ1-2; 8 bases are a match to TRBD1. The CDR3 is made up of 14 amino acids. Germline CDR1 and CDR2: DFQATT and SNEGSKA (reference sequence). With 0 bases clipped from V and 7 bases from J, the junction kept 7 bases outside the gene matches.

This clonotype was seen many times. The chain joins TRBV4-2 to TRBJ1-1, with D hard to call. Trimming stripped 1 base from V and 0 bases from J, with 9 bases between. The length of the CDR3 is 15 residues. Germline CDR1 is LGHNA and CDR2 is YNFKEQ. The CDR3 sequence is CASSQVAGLNTEAFF. For the CDR3, the DNA is TGTGCCAGCAGCCAAGTGGCAGGCTTGAACACTGAAGCTTTCTTT.

This clonotype was recorded a few times. The chain carries TRBV19 and TRBJ2-1; 9 nucleotides line up with TRBD1. CDR3 length: 13 residues. With 10 bases clipped from V and 5 bases from J, the junction kept 6 bases outside the gene matches. The V gene's germline CDR1 is LNHDA and CDR2 SQIVND (reference sequence). CDR3 nucleotides: TGTGCCACTGGACAGGGGCGGCACAATGAGCAGTTCTTC. Protein product: CATGQGRHNEQFF.

This clonotype was seen ten or more times. V is TRBV6-1 and J is TRBJ1-6; D is unclear. The CDR3 sequence is 15 residues long. The germline V and J ends were trimmed by 8 bases and 10 bases, with 21 bases remaining between them. Germline-derived CDR1 and CDR2 are MNHNS and SASEGT. DNA for the CDR3: TGTGCCAGCCAGGCGGTGTGGGGAGAAGGGTCACCCCTCCACTTT. This translates into CASQAVWGEGSPLHF.

The rearrangement links TRBV19 to TRBJ2-2; TRBD1 aligns across 7 bases. Germline V gene lookup returns CDR1 LNHDA and CDR2 SQIVND (reference sequence). Losses at the gene ends were 1 base for V and 4 bases for J; bases not matched to a gene: 6. The CDR3 is made up of 16 amino acids. The CDR3: CASSIAGTGATGELFF. The CDR3 region has the DNA TGTGCCAGTAGTATAGCTGGAACAGGGGCCACCGGGGAGCTGTTTTTT.

This clonotype was seen only a few times. V gene TRBV10-2 combines with J gene TRBJ1-1, with D possibly matching TRBD1 (6 bases). CDR3 size: 13 residues. The germline gives CDR1 WSHSY, CDR2 SAAADI. The V gene lost 6 bases and the J gene lost 4 bases, with 12 bases spanning the gap. CDR3 loop: CASRAGAPTEAFF. The CDR3 DNA reads TGCGCCAGCAGGGCGGGGGCGCCCACTGAAGCTTTCTTT.

The chain joins TRBV20-1 to TRBJ1-1, with D tentatively TRBD1 (6 bases). Germline CDR1 DFQATT, CDR2 SNEGSKA (reference sequence). This CDR3 region has 13 residues. With 0 bases removed from V and 6 bases from J, the gap between germline ends came to 11 bases. The CDR3 loop is CSARDRGRPEAFF. In nucleotides, the CDR3 is TGCAGTGCTAGAGATCGGGGGCGGCCTGAAGCTTTCTTT.

This clonotype was detected only a few times. The chain carries TRBV6-5 and TRBJ2-6; D ambiguous. V was cut by 0 bases and J by 3 bases, with 9 bases left in between. Per germline, CDR1 MNHEY and CDR2 SVGAGI. This CDR3 is built from 16 residues. The CDR3 loop is CASSYSPALGANVLTF. CDR3 in DNA: TGTGCCAGCAGTTACTCGCCGGCCCTTGGGGCCAACGTCCTGACTTTC.

The chain is built from TRBV4-3 and TRBJ1-1, with a weak D call TRBD1 (5 bases). CDR3 size: 14 residues. The germline gives CDR1 LGHNA, CDR2 YSLEER. Trimming stripped 2 bases from V and 6 bases from J, with 13 bases between. DNA for the CDR3: TGCGCCAGCAGCCAAATAGGGACCGGCTCTGAAGCTTTCTTT. This gives the protein CASSQIGTGSEAFF.

Remarks on this clonotype: This may be a read error, as it is one base from a much larger clone. The chain is built from TRBV11-2 and TRBJ2-5; D is uncertain. This CDR3 has 13 residues. Deletions cut 11 bases from V and 5 bases from J, with 18 bases between. In germline, CDR1 is SGHAT, CDR2 FQNNGV. The chain's CDR3 is CAGTPSQEETQYF. As DNA, the CDR3 is TGTGCCGGCACCCCTTCCCAGGAGGAGACCCAGTACTTC.

This clonotype came up a few times. The chain uses TRBV5-1 and TRBJ2-7; D gene uncertain. Between the trimmed V and J ends, which lost 2 bases and 6 bases, there was a span of 12 bases. Looked up from germline, CDR1 is SGHRS and CDR2 is YFSETQ. This CDR3 spans 13 amino acids. DNA for the CDR3: TGCGCCAGCAGCTTCACGGGTCCTGGCGAGCAGTACTTC. It encodes CASSFTGPGEQYF.

In this sample, this clonotype turned up a few times. The V gene is TRBV7-2, the J gene TRBJ2-1; unclear D gene. V lost 4 bases to trimming and J lost 6 bases, with 10 bases between them. Germline V lookup: CDR1 SGHTA, CDR2 FQGNSA. This CDR3 has 13 residues. The CDR3 bases are TGTGCCAGCAGCTCGCGACAAATCAATGAGCAGTTCTTC. Translation: CASSSRQINEQFF.

This clonotype was detected ten times or more. The gene calls are TRBV3-1 and TRBJ1-1; no clear D gene. The V end was cut by 5 bases, the J end by 1 base, with 11 bases between. CDR1 is LGHDT and CDR2 is YNNKEL in the germline V gene (reference sequence). CDR3 length equals 14 residues. The CDR3 spells CASSYRRENTEAFF. The CDR3, as DNA: TGTGCCAGCAGCTATCGTAGGGAGAACACTGAAGCTTTCTTT.

This rearrangement joins TRBV7-8 to TRBJ2-7; 13 bases align to TRBD2. The CDR3 covers 16 residues. The V and J ends lost 5 bases and 2 bases, in that order; junction bases with no gene match: 6. Germline V gene data show CDR1 as SGHVS and CDR2 as FQNEAQ. CDR3 region: CASSRGTSGTTYEQYF. Written as DNA, the CDR3 is TGTGCCAGCAGCCGCGGGACTAGCGGGACGACCTACGAGCAGTACTTC.

This clonotype appeared once. V and J are TRBV5-6 and TRBJ1-2; 7 nucleotides agree with TRBD1. The CDR3 contains 13 residues. Germline V CDR1 and CDR2: SGHDT, YYEEEE. V shed 4 bases, J shed 7 bases, and the junction held 7 bases outside the gene matches. The CDR3 DNA reads as TGTGCCAGCAGCCCCGACAGGGAAACTGGCTACACCTTC. Translation: CASSPDRETGYTF.

This clonotype has ten or more counts. The chain recombines TRBV3-1 with TRBJ1-5, with 9 bases identical to TRBD1. The CDR3 extends over 16 amino acids. Germline lookup yields CDR1 LGHDT and CDR2 YNNKEL (reference sequence). V lost 1 base to trimming and J lost 6 bases; unmatched junction nucleotides: 7. The CDR3 coding sequence is TGTGCCAGCAGCCAAGCCTCGACAGGGGGTGGTCAGCCCCAGCATTTT. The encoded protein is CASSQASTGGGQPQHF.

This clonotype came up a few times. This clone may be a read error of a much larger clone one base away. This sequence joins TRBV10-2 and TRBJ2-1, with 12 positions matching TRBD2. In germline, CDR1 is WSHSY, CDR2 SAAADI. The CDR3 loop spans 14 amino acids. DNA of the CDR3: TGTGCCAGCAGACCTAGCGGGGGGGTCAATGAGCAGTTCTTC. It yields the protein CASRPSGGVNEQFF.

In this sample, this clonotype turned up once. The chain links TRBV19 to TRBJ1-2, with 8 bases matching TRBD1. Germline V lookup: CDR1 LNHDA, CDR2 SQIVND (reference sequence). The CDR3 has 15 amino acids. The V and J ends lost 5 bases and 2 bases, in that order; junction bases with no gene match: 7. The CDR3 region has the DNA TGTGCCAGTAGTCCCACAGGGGGGGAAAACTATGGCTACACCTTC. Amino acid sequence: CASSPTGGENYGYTF.

The chain carries TRBV11-1 and TRBJ2-1, with 8 bases identical to TRBD2. After removal of 3 bases from V and 3 bases from J, the junction contained 4 bases not matched to a gene. The CDR3 is made up of 15 amino acids. CDR1 is SGHAT and CDR2 is FQDESV in the germline V gene (reference sequence). CDR3: CASSFTGLGYNEQFF. DNA for the CDR3: TGTGCCAGCAGCTTTACGGGACTAGGCTACAATGAGCAGTTCTTC.

A remark on this clonotype: One base away lies a much larger clone, so this may be a sequencing read error. The chain couples TRBV2 to TRBJ1-6; no clear D. The CDR3 extends over 20 amino acids. V shed 5 bases and J shed 0 bases, with 23 bases lying between them. The germline V gene has CDR1 SNHLY and CDR2 FYNNEI. The CDR3 DNA is TGTGCCAGCAGTAAACCCTCGGGTGCCGGGGTTGGCTCCTATAATTCACCCCTCCACTTT. Translating it yields CASSKPSGAGVGSYNSPLHF.

The chain couples TRBV5-4 to TRBJ2-5; perhaps TRBD2 as D (5 bases). This CDR3 spans 11 amino acids. V was cut by 5 bases and J by 6 bases, with 8 bases left in between. The V gene's germline CDR1 is SGHNT and CDR2 YYREEE (reference sequence). The CDR3 protein is CASRLGQTQYF. CDR3 nucleotides: TGTGCCAGCAGACTAGGCCAGACCCAGTACTTC.

This clonotype was counted ten times or more. This chain uses TRBV11-3 with TRBJ1-2; 8 nucleotides match TRBD1. Losses at the gene ends were 2 bases for V and 1 base for J; bases not matched to a gene: 3. CDR1 SGHNT and CDR2 YENEEA come from the germline V gene. The CDR3 is 15 residues long. The CDR3 DNA follows: TGTGCCAGCAGCTTAATACAGGGGGATAACTATGGCTACACCTTC. It yields the protein CASSLIQGDNYGYTF.

In this sample, this clonotype turned up a few times. The genes are TRBV20-1 and TRBJ2-7; D not resolved. V dropped 6 bases and J dropped 8 bases, with 17 bases sitting between them. The CDR3 loop spans 12 amino acids. The germline V gene has CDR1 DFQATT and CDR2 SNEGSKA (reference sequence). Here the CDR3 reads CSALADALKQYF. For the CDR3, the DNA is TGCAGTGCCTTGGCGGACGCTTTGAAGCAGTACTTC.